A selection of T cell receptor beta chains follows, all from one sample in a study of blood T cells in healthy people across ages. One entry per CDR3 protein results from TCRdb running MiXCR on the 5' RACE reads. The sample holds approximately 800,000 distinct CDR3 sequences, around 62% seen once. Sequencing was carried out using blood. All receptors come from a man aged 25 to 45 in good health. CDR3s include the opening cysteine and the closing phenylalanine or tryptophan. A D gene is named only where the DNA matches it firmly. A row's size may be missing; if present it is once, few, many or a size class.

J: TRBJ2-5; V: TRBV29-1; D: TRBD1; size: few; DNA: TGCAGCGGTTTTACCGGGACAGAAGAGACCCAGTACTTC; CDR3: CSGFTGTEETQYF
J: TRBJ2-3; V: TRBV4-3; D: TRBD1; size: many; DNA: TGCGCCAGCAGCCAACCTGGGACAGGGGTAGGGACAGATACGCAGTATTTT; CDR3: CASSQPGTGVGTDTQYF
J: TRBJ2-5; V: TRBV2; D: TRBD1; size: -; DNA: TGTGCCAGCAAAGGGGACAGGGCAAAAGAGACCCAGTACTTC; CDR3: CASKGDRAKETQYF
J: TRBJ2-1; V: TRBV9; D: TRBD1; size: once; DNA: TGTGCCAGCAGCGTAGACAGGGGCGACAATGAGCAGTTCTTC; CDR3: CASSVDRGDNEQFF
J: TRBJ2-6; V: TRBV20-1; D: -; size: -; DNA: TGCAGTGCACCTCAGTTGTCTGGGGCCAACGTCCTGACTTTC; CDR3: CSAPQLSGANVLTF
J: TRBJ2-1; V: TRBV30; D: -; size: -; DNA: TGTGCCTGGAGTGCCGATTTGTACAATGAGCAGTTCTTC; CDR3: CAWSADLYNEQFF
J: TRBJ1-2; V: TRBV9; D: -; size: -; DNA: TGTGCCAGCAGCGTAGAGGCTCGTGGGTTGGAGGGGGGCGCTGACTATGGCTACACCTTC; CDR3: CASSVEARGLEGGADYGYTF
J: TRBJ2-7; V: TRBV7-2; D: -; size: -; DNA: TGTGCCAGCAGCTTCGGGCCCCTATCCTACGAGCAGTACTTC; CDR3: CASSFGPLSYEQYF
J: TRBJ2-3; V: TRBV20-1; D: -; size: few; DNA: TGCAGTGCGCCAGGCAGCACAGATACGCAGTATTTT; CDR3: CSAPGSTDTQYF
J: TRBJ2-5; V: TRBV5-4; D: -; size: few; DNA: TGTGCCAGCAGCTCCGGGACTCTACAAGAGACCCAGTACTTC; CDR3: CASSSGTLQETQYF
J: TRBJ2-7; V: TRBV20-1; D: TRBD2; size: -; DNA: TGCAGTGCTAGAGATTTCAGACTAGCGGGGGTCGACTACGAGCAGTACTTC; CDR3: CSARDFRLAGVDYEQYF
J: TRBJ2-2; V: TRBV4-1; D: TRBD1; size: -; DNA: TGCGCCAGCAGCACCCGGACAGGGGGCAACACCGGGGAGCTGTTTTTT; CDR3: CASSTRTGGNTGELFF
J: TRBJ2-1; V: TRBV9; D: -; size: -; DNA: TGTGCCAGCAGCGTAGTTGGATTGATTGGTAATGAGCAGTTCTTC; CDR3: CASSVVGLIGNEQFF
J: TRBJ2-5; V: TRBV7-2; D: -; size: -; DNA: TGTGCCAGCAGCTACACACAGGGGGGGGAGACCCAGTACTTC; CDR3: CASSYTQGGETQYF
J: TRBJ2-5; V: TRBV7-9; D: TRBD2; size: -; DNA: TGTGCCAGCAGCAACCCTCGGGTAGCGGGGGGAGAGACCCAGTACTTC; CDR3: CASSNPRVAGGETQYF
J: TRBJ1-5; V: TRBV29-1; D: TRBD1; size: -; DNA: TGCAGCGTTAGGACAGGGGGCGGTCAGCCCCAGCATTTT; CDR3: CSVRTGGGQPQHF
J: TRBJ2-7; V: TRBV29-1; D: -; size: -; DNA: TGCAGCGTTGTCCTTACCTACGAGCAGTACTTC; CDR3: CSVVLTYEQYF
J: TRBJ1-1; V: TRBV3-1; D: -; size: -; DNA: TGTGCCAGCAGCCACAGGGGAGGAGGCGAAGCTTTCTTT; CDR3: CASSHRGGGEAFF
J: TRBJ2-7; V: TRBV20-1; D: TRBD1; size: -; DNA: TGCAGTGCTAGTGGGGACAGGGGGCGGGGCGAGCAGTACTTC; CDR3: CSASGDRGRGEQYF
J: TRBJ1-6; V: TRBV10-3; D: -; size: -; DNA: TGTGCCATCAGTGAGTCAGGACAAAAAGCCTATAATTCACCCCTCCACTTT; CDR3: CAISESGQKAYNSPLHF
J: TRBJ2-1; V: TRBV7-2; D: -; size: -; DNA: TGTGCCAGCAGCCTTGTCTCCGGAACATGGCCCTACAATGAGCAGTTCTTC; CDR3: CASSLVSGTWPYNEQFF
J: TRBJ2-7; V: TRBV5-8; D: TRBD1; size: -; DNA: TGTGCCAGCAGAGCCACAGGGGGCGGTCTGAACGAGCAGTACTTC; CDR3: CASRATGGGLNEQYF
J: TRBJ1-6; V: TRBV7-8; D: -; size: -; DNA: TGTACCAGCAGACCTACAGGGAGCTCCTATAATTCACCCCTCCACTTT; CDR3: CTSRPTGSSYNSPLHF
J: TRBJ2-1; V: TRBV7-3; D: -; size: -; DNA: TGTACCAGCAGCGGGCAGGGGGGGAAAAGCTCCTACAATGAGCAGTTCTTC; CDR3: CTSSGQGGKSSYNEQFF